Below are 19 T cell receptor beta chains sequenced from a single sample in a study of T cell repertoires in aging, cancer and after chemotherapy. The template was genomic DNA from peripheral blood, not RNA. TRB rearrangements spanning V, D and J were amplified using mixed TRB-A/B primers. TCRdb itself ran the multiplex PCR reads through MiXCR, one entry per CDR3 protein. The repertoire has roughly 1,500 distinct CDR3 sequences, roughly 30% of them found once; the top ten carry approximately 35%. Sequencing input: blood. The source of these receptors is a human donor with a solid tumor.

This clonotype is categorized as large. This chain's CDR3 is CAWIREKSTDTQYF. CDR3 sequence (DNA): TGTGCCTGGATCAGGGAGAAGAGCACAGATACGCAGTATTTT. This rearrangement joins TRBV30 to TRBJ2-3; the D gene could be TRBD1 or TRBD2 (5 bases each). The germline V gene has CDR1 GTSNPN and CDR2 SVGIG (reference sequence). CDR3 length: 14 residues. Trimming shortened V by 4 bases and J by 0 bases, and 11 bases separated the two germline ends.

The CDR3 region has the DNA TGTGCCTGGAGAATATCTAATGAAAAACTGTTTTTT. Translation gives CAWRISNEKLFF. The chain couples TRBV30 to TRBJ1-4; D is unclear. The CDR3 runs 12 residues. CDR1 and CDR2 from the germline V gene are GTSNPN and SVGIG (reference sequence). The ends were cut back, 3 bases at V and 3 bases at J, with 5 bases in the middle.

The J gene is TRBJ1-5, the V gene TRBV19, with 8 bases aligning to TRBD1. This CDR3 has 14 amino acids. Unmatched junction bases numbered 5, after V lost 5 bases and J lost 5 bases. The germline V gene encodes CDR1 LNHDA and CDR2 SQIVND (reference sequence). CDR3 sequence: CASSLWTGHQPQHF. DNA of the CDR3: TGTGCCAGTAGTCTTTGGACAGGGCATCAGCCCCAGCATTTT.

The J gene is TRBJ2-1, the V gene TRBV12-5; D uncertain. The CDR3 runs 13 residues. The germline gives CDR1 LGHNT, CDR2 FRNRAP. Trimming took off 1 base at V and 3 bases at J, with 4 bases between the two ends. CDR3 in amino acids: CASGLASYNEQFF. The CDR3 nucleotides read TGTGCTAGTGGTTTGGCCAGCTACAATGAGCAGTTCTTC. Together with reference TRBV12-5 and TRBJ2-1, the CDR3 gives the full variable domain: DARVTQTPRHKVTEMGQEVTMRCQPILGHNTVFWYRQTMMQGLELLAYFRNRAPLDDSGMPKDRFSAEMPDATLATLKIQPSEPRDSAVYFCASGLASYNEQFFGPGTRLTVL.

With respect to this clonotype: This may be a read error, as it is one base from a much larger clone. The chain employs TRBV24-1 and TRBJ2-1; D unresolved. Matching the DNA end better, TRBJ2-5 makes the J call doubtful. This CDR3 contains 11 residues. The germline V gene has CDR1 KGHDR and CDR2 SFDVKD. The CDR3 sequence is CATSSADTQYF. CDR3 nucleotides: TGTGCCACCAGTAGTGCGGATACCCAGTACTTC.

The chain uses TRBV28 and TRBJ1-4; D unclear. The germline gives CDR1 MDHEN, CDR2 SYDVKM. The CDR3 is 16 amino acids. V dropped 2 bases and J dropped 5 bases, with 15 bases sitting between them. The CDR3 sequence is CASSLAADGQNEKLFF. In DNA form, the CDR3 reads TGTGCCAGCAGTTTAGCGGCGGACGGTCAAAATGAAAAACTGTTTTTT.

Sample share makes this clonotype medium-sized. The chain joins TRBV19 to TRBJ2-7, with 8 bases fitting TRBD2. CDR1 is LNHDA and CDR2 is SQIVND in the germline V gene (reference sequence). Germline trimming cut 6 bases from V and 3 bases from J; bases unmatched to any gene: 7. The length of the CDR3 is 14 residues. Written as DNA, the CDR3 is TGTGCCAGTAGCCCGGGACTAGGGGGCTACGAGCAGTACTTC. Translation gives CASSPGLGGYEQYF.

This clonotype has more than one count but fewer than ten. The chain links TRBV27 to TRBJ2-7, with 9 bases fitting TRBD1. Germline V gene data show CDR1 as MNHEY and CDR2 as SMNVEV (reference sequence). The CDR3 has 15 residues. The V segment lost 8 bases and the J segment 4 bases; nucleotides outside the gene matches: 12. Written as DNA, the CDR3 is TGTGCCAGCCAAATCACAGGGGGCAATTGGTACGAGCAGTACTTC. Its translation: CASQITGGNWYEQYF.

Within the sample, this clonotype is large. The chain couples TRBV6-2 or TRBV6-3 to TRBJ2-7, with D hard to call. The V end was cut by 6 bases, the J end by 6 bases, with 12 bases between. The germline V gene has CDR1 MNHEY and CDR2 SVGEGT. The CDR3 has 12 amino acids. For the CDR3, the DNA is TGTGCCAGCAGCACCCCTCCTGGCGAGCAGTACTTC. Encoded protein: CASSTPPGEQYF.

This clonotype ranks as medium-sized. J is TRBJ1-5 and V is TRBV6-1; 9 positions match TRBD1. This CDR3 spans 16 amino acids. V dropped 4 bases and J dropped 5; count of bases not matched to a gene: 9. Per the germline V gene, CDR1 is MNHNS and CDR2 is SASEGT. The CDR3 loop reads CASSASGQGIYQPQHF. CDR3 coding DNA: TGTGCCAGCAGTGCCTCGGGACAGGGCATTTATCAGCCCCAGCATTTT.

Notes on this clonotype: One end of the junction varies from germline; a read error may be responsible. This chain connects TRBV7-9 to TRBJ2-5; D is possibly TRBD2 (6 bases). The CDR3 consists of 14 residues. In germline, CDR1 is SEHNR, CDR2 FQNEAQ (reference sequence). This CDR3 is CASSLVYGGKTQYF. The DNA of the CDR3 is TGTGCTAGCAGCTTAGTGTATGGGGGGAAGACCCAGTACTTC.

This clonotype was detected only a few times. V and J are TRBV15 and TRBJ2-1; 9 bases are shared with TRBD1. This CDR3 comprises 15 residues. CDR1 is LNHNV and CDR2 is YYDKDF in the germline V gene (reference sequence). J gave up 4 bases and V 3 bases, and 4 bases lay outside the gene matches. CDR3 in DNA: TGTGCCACCAGCAGCCGGACAGGGGATTACAATGAGCAGTTCTTC. Translation: CATSSRTGDYNEQFF.

This clonotype has only a few counts. The V gene is TRBV4-3, the J gene TRBJ2-7, with 7 bases that match TRBD2. This CDR3 contains 14 residues. The germline V gene has CDR1 LGHNA and CDR2 YSLEER. With 1 base clipped from V and 2 bases from J, the junction kept 2 bases outside the gene matches. CDR3 in amino acids: CASSQASGPYEQYF. The CDR3 DNA sequence: TGCGCCAGCAGCCAAGCTAGCGGACCCTACGAGCAGTACTTC.

This chain joins TRBV28 and TRBJ1-2; 7 bases are shared with TRBD1. This CDR3 is 14 amino acids long. Trimming at V came to 7 bases and at J to 5 bases, leaving 10 bases not matched to a gene. The V gene's germline CDR1 is MDHEN and CDR2 SYDVKM. This CDR3 reads CASTYRGIGYGYTF. CDR3 nucleotide sequence: TGTGCCAGCACCTACAGGGGAATCGGGTATGGCTACACCTTC.

This chain links TRBV6-5 with TRBJ1-5; D not certain. V was pared by 6 bases and J by 2 bases, with 14 bases between. Germline CDR1 MNHEY, CDR2 SVGAGI. The CDR3 is made up of 15 amino acids. The CDR3 sequence is CASSLAGAGNQPQHF. CDR3 in DNA: TGTGCCAGCAGCTTAGCGGGCGCCGGCAATCAGCCCCAGCATTTT.

Relative to its sample, this clonotype is medium-sized. This rearrangement joins TRBV6-6 to TRBJ2-1, with D possibly matching TRBD2 (5 bases). Germline V CDR1 and CDR2: MNHNY, SVGAGI (reference sequence). V shed 2 bases and J shed 6 bases, with 11 bases lying between them. The CDR3 runs 14 residues. CDR3: CASSYAEASNEQFF. The CDR3 nucleotides read TGTGCCAGCAGTTACGCGGAGGCCAGCAATGAGCAGTTCTTC.

This clonotype has just a few counts. The CDR3 loop reads CASSEAGGNTEAFF. CDR3 sequence (DNA): TGTGCCAGCAGTGAAGCGGGTGGGAACACTGAAGCTTTCTTT. The chain combines TRBV6-1 with TRBJ1-1; D ambiguous. In germline, CDR1 is MNHNS, CDR2 SASEGT. V was clipped by 0 bases and J by 1 base, with 6 bases between them. This CDR3 is 14 amino acids long.

The chain has TRBV11-1 and TRBJ1-2, with D perhaps matching TRBD1 (5 bases). Deletions cut 6 bases from V and 8 bases from J, with 13 bases between. CDR3 length equals 12 residues. Germline V lookup: CDR1 SGHAT, CDR2 FQDESV (reference sequence). The CDR3 nucleotides are TGTGCCAGCAGTGACAGTCCGGAAGGCTACACCTTC. This encodes CASSDSPEGYTF.

V and J are TRBV6-5 and TRBJ2-1; 9 bases match TRBD2. CDR3 length equals 15 residues. Per the germline V gene, CDR1 is MNHEY and CDR2 is SVGAGI. J was trimmed by 2 bases and V by 5 bases; bases with no gene match: 4. CDR3 in DNA: TGTGCCAGCAGTAAGAGCGGGAGGACCTACAATGAGCAGTTCTTC. Encoded protein: CASSKSGRTYNEQFF.